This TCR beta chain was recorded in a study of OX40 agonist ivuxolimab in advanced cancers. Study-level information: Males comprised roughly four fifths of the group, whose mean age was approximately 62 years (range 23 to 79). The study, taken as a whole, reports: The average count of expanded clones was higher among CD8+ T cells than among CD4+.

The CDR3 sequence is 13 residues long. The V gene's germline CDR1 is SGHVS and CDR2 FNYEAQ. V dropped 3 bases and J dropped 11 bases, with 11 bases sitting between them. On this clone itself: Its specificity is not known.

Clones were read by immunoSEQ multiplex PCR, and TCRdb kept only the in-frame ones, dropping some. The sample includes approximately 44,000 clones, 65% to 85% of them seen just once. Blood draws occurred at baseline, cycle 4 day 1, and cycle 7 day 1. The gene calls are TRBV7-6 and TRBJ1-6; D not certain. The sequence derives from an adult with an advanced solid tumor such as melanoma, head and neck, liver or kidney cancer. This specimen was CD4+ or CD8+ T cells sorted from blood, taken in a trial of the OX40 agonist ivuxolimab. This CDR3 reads CASSLTHRAPLHF. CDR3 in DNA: TGTGCCAGCAGCTTGACCCACAGAGCACCCCTCCACTTT.